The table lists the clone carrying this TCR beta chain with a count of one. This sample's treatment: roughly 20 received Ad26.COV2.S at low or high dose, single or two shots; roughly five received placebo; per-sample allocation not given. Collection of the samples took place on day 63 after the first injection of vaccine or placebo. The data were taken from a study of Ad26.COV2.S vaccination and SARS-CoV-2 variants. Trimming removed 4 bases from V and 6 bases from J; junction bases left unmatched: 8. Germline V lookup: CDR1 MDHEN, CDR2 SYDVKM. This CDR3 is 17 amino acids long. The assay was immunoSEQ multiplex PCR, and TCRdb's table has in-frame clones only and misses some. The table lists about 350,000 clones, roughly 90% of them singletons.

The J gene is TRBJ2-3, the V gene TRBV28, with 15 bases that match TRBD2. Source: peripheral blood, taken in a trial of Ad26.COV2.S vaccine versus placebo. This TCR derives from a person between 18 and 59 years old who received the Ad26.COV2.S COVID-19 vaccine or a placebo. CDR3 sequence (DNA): TGTGCCAGCAGTTCAGGACTAGCGGGAGGGCCCTGGGATACGCAGTATTTT. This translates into CASSSGLAGGPWDTQYF.